These 13 T cell receptor beta chains were sequenced from one sample in a study of blood T cell repertoires in COVID-19. TCRdb's copy holds only in-frame clones and misses some; the assay was immunoSEQ multiplex PCR. This sample has about 310,000 clones, with roughly 87% found just once. Sequenced sample: PBMCs or T cells enriched from blood (not recorded which). The source is a young woman who had recovered from COVID-19.

The genes are TRBV27 and TRBJ2-7; perhaps TRBD1 as D (6 bases). Germline V gene lookup returns CDR1 MNHEY and CDR2 SMNVEV (reference sequence). This CDR3 contains 14 residues. Trimming took off 3 bases at V and 2 bases at J, with 11 bases between the two ends. Here the CDR3 reads CASSLFRGTYEQYF. In nucleotides, the CDR3 is TGTGCCAGCAGTTTGTTCAGGGGCACCTACGAGCAGTACTTC.

The rearrangement uses TRBV5-1 and TRBJ1-2, with 7 nucleotides matching TRBD1. V was clipped by 0 bases and J by 6 bases; unmatched bases: 5. This CDR3 has 14 residues. Germline CDR1 SGHRS, CDR2 YFSETQ. The CDR3 sequence: CASSLVVGGDGYTF. Written as DNA, the CDR3 is TGCGCCAGCAGCTTGGTTGTAGGGGGCGATGGCTACACCTTC.

The chain has TRBV6-4 and TRBJ2-1; 8 positions agree with TRBD1. Trimming removed 6 bases from V and 9 bases from J; junction bases left unmatched: 4. The CDR3 extends over 12 amino acids. CDR1 is MRHNA and CDR2 is SNTAGT in the germline V gene. The CDR3 DNA reads as TGTGCCAGCAGCCCGACAGGGGTTGAGCAGTTCTTC. Amino acid sequence: CASSPTGVEQFF.

The chain couples TRBV2 to TRBJ2-2; 9 nucleotides line up with TRBD2. The length of the CDR3 is 16 residues. J was trimmed by 5 bases and V by 3 bases; bases with no gene match: 7. Per the germline V gene, CDR1 is SNHLY and CDR2 is FYNNEI. CDR3: CASSERPSGVTGELFF. CDR3 sequence (DNA): TGTGCCAGCAGTGAGAGGCCTAGCGGGGTTACCGGGGAGCTGTTTTTT.

The gene calls are TRBV9 and TRBJ2-5, with 13 positions matching TRBD2. CDR1 is SGDLS, CDR2 YYNGEE, per germline. The CDR3 loop spans 18 amino acids. Germline trimming cut 5 bases from V and 1 base from J; bases unmatched to any gene: 11. In nucleotides, the CDR3 is TGTGCCAGCAGAGAAGGACTAGCGGGAGTAGAGGGCCAAGAGACCCAGTACTTC. Translation: CASREGLAGVEGQETQYF.

The chain links TRBV15 to TRBJ2-3; TRBD1 is a possible D gene (6 bases). This CDR3 contains 16 residues. Trimming took off 0 bases at V and 0 bases at J, with 10 bases between the two ends. Germline CDR1 LNHNV, CDR2 YYDKDF (reference sequence). CDR3 bases: TGTGCCACCAGCAGAGATGGAGGACAGAGCACAGATACGCAGTATTTT. It codes for CATSRDGGQSTDTQYF.

This sequence joins TRBV12-3 or TRBV12-4 and TRBJ1-4; no firm D call. The CDR3 loop spans 12 amino acids. Between the trimmed V and J ends, which lost 6 bases and 7 bases, there was a span of 9 bases. CDR3 sequence (DNA): TGTGCCAGCAGGTGGAGTGCTGAAAAACTGTTTTTT. Residues: CASRWSAEKLFF.

The rearrangement uses TRBV7-2 and TRBJ2-1; 8 bases line up with TRBD1. Germline V lookup: CDR1 SGHTA, CDR2 FQGNSA. This CDR3 is 14 amino acids long. V lost 5 bases and J lost 4; bases outside the gene matches: 4. The CDR3 loop is CASSVRDRYNEQFF. DNA for the CDR3: TGTGCCAGCAGCGTCCGGGACAGGTACAATGAGCAGTTCTTC.

This clone is a singleton in its sample. The chain is built from TRBV7-2 and TRBJ2-7; TRBD2 aligns across 7 bases. This CDR3 spans 14 amino acids. The V gene end was trimmed by 5 bases and the J gene end by 2 bases; junction bases not matched to a gene: 6. Germline loops: CDR1 SGHTA, CDR2 FQGNSA. The CDR3 spells CASSLGRGTYEQYF. CDR3 DNA: TGTGCCAGCAGCCTAGGGCGGGGGACCTACGAGCAGTACTTC. The whole variable domain, filled in from reference TRBV7-2 and TRBJ2-7, reads GAGVSQSPSNKVTEKGKDVELRCDPISGHTALYWYRQSLGQGLEFLIYFQGNSAPDKSGLPSDRFSAERTGGSVSTLTIQRTQQEDSAVYLCASSLGRGTYEQYFGPGTRLTVT.

The V and J genes are TRBV7-2 and TRBJ1-1; D gene ambiguous. The CDR3 has 15 residues. Germline loops: CDR1 SGHTA, CDR2 FQGNSA. With 3 bases removed from V and 1 base from J, the gap between germline ends came to 12 bases. CDR3 sequence reads: CASSLTVGPNTEAFF. The DNA of the CDR3 is TGTGCCAGCAGCTTGACCGTGGGCCCGAACACTGAAGCTTTCTTT.

The chain employs TRBV5-4 and TRBJ1-2, with D uncertain. The CDR3 spans 18 residues. Germline V gives CDR1 SGHNT, CDR2 YYREEE (reference sequence). V lost 4 bases and J 1 base, leaving 23 bases between the germline ends. CDR3: CASSPGGVGGMVNYGYTF. CDR3 nucleotides: TGTGCCAGCAGCCCAGGCGGGGTGGGAGGTATGGTTAACTATGGCTACACCTTC. The variable domain in full, completed from reference TRBV5-4 and TRBJ1-2, reads ETGVTQSPTHLIKTRGQQVTLRCSSQSGHNTVSWYQQALGQGPQFIFQYYREEENGRGNFPPRFSGLQFPNYSSELNVNALELDDSALYLCASSPGGVGGMVNYGYTFGSGTRLTVV.

V and J are TRBV6-2 or TRBV6-3 and TRBJ2-7; the match to TRBD1 covers 12 bases. This CDR3 has 16 amino acids. V lost 2 bases, J lost 4 bases, and 6 bases stayed unmatched. Germline V gives CDR1 MNHEY, CDR2 SVGEGT. The CDR3 reads CASSYRDRGLSYEQYF. The CDR3 bases are TGTGCCAGCAGTTACAGGGACAGGGGGCTCTCGTACGAGCAGTACTTC.

The chain has TRBV4-2 and TRBJ2-7; the match to TRBD1 covers 8 bases. CDR3 length equals 16 residues. V shed 1 base and J 2 bases; nucleotides not matched to a gene: 7. Germline values: CDR1 LGHNA, CDR2 YNFKEQ. CDR3 sequence reads: CASSQVGQGAPYEQYF. Here the CDR3 DNA reads TGTGCCAGCAGCCAAGTGGGTCAGGGGGCTCCCTACGAGCAGTACTTC.